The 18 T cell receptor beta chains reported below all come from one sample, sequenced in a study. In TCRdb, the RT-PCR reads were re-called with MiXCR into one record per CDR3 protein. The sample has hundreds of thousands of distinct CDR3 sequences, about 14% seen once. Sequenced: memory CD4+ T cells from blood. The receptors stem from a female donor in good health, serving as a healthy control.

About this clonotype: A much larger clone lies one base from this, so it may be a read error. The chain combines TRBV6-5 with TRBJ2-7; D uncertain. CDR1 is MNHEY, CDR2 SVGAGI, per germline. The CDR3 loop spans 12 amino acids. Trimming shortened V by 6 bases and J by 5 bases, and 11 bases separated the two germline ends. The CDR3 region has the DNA TGTGCCAGCAGCTTTCAGGAAAACGAGCAGTACTTC. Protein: CASSFQENEQYF.

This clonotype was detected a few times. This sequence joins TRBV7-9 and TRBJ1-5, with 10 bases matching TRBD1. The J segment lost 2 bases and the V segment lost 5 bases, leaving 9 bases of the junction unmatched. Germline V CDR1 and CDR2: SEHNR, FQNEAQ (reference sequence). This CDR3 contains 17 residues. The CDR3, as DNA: TGTGCCAGCAGCCCAAGGGGGGACAGGGGAGGCAATCAGCCCCAGCATTTT. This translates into CASSPRGDRGGNQPQHF. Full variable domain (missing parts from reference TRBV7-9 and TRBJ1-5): DTGVSQNPRHKITKRGQNVTFRCDPISEHNRLYWYRQTLGQGPEFLTYFQNEAQLEKSRLLSDRFSAERPKGSFSTLEIQRTEQGDSAMYLCASSPRGDRGGNQPQHFGDGTRLSIL.

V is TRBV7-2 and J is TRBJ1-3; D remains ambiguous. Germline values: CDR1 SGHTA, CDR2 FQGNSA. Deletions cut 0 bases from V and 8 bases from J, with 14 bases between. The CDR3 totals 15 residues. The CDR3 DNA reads TGTGCCAGCAGCTTAGCGTCGGGGATTAGAGACACCATATATTTT. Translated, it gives CASSLASGIRDTIYF.

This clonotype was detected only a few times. CDR3 sequence reads: CASSLGATQAGETQYF. The CDR3 DNA reads as TGTGCCAGCAGCTTAGGGGCGACCCAGGCCGGAGAGACCCAGTACTTC. The V call is TRBV7-9, the J call TRBJ2-5; D uncertain. The CDR3 covers 16 residues. The germline V gene has CDR1 SEHNR and CDR2 FQNEAQ (reference sequence). Between the trimmed V and J ends, which lost 1 base and 4 bases, there was a span of 16 bases. Supplemented by reference TRBV7-9 and TRBJ2-5, the full variable domain reads DTGVSQNPRHKITKRGQNVTFRCDPISEHNRLYWYRQTLGQGPEFLTYFQNEAQLEKSRLLSDRFSAERPKGSFSTLEIQRTEQGDSAMYLCASSLGATQAGETQYFGPGTRLLVL.

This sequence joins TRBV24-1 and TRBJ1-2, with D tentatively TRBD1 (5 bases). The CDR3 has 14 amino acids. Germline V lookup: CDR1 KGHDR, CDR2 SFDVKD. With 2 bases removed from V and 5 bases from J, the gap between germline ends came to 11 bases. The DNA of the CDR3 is TGTGCCACCAGTGATTCGGGACGCAGTTATGGCTACACCTTC. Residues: CATSDSGRSYGYTF.

CDR3 coding DNA: TGTGCCAGCAGCCGACAGGGACGGGCTTTCTTT. As protein: CASSRQGRAFF. This chain joins TRBV14 and TRBJ1-1, with TRBD1 matching over 7 bases. Trimming cost V 4 bases and J 11 bases; bases outside gene matches: 4. This CDR3 is built from 11 residues. CDR1 SGHDN and CDR2 FVKESK come from the germline V gene.

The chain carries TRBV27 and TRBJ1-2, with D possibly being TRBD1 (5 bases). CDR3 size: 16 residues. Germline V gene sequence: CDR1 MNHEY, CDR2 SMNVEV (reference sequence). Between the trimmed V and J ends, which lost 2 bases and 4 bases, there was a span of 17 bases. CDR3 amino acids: CASSLRSGGLFYGYTF. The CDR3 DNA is TGTGCCAGCAGTTTACGTTCCGGGGGTCTCTTCTATGGCTACACCTTC.

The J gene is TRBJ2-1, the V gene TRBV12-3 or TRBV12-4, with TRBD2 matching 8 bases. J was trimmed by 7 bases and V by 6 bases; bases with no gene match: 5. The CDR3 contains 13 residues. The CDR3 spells CASRARGGNEQFF. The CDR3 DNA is TGTGCCAGCAGGGCCCGGGGGGGAAATGAGCAGTTCTTC.

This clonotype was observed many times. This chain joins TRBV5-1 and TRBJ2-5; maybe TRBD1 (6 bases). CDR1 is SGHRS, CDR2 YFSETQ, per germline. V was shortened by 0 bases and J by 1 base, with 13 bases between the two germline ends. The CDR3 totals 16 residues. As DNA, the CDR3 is TGCGCCAGCAGCTTGGGGACAGTTCTGAGCCAAGAGACCCAGTACTTC. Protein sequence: CASSLGTVLSQETQYF.

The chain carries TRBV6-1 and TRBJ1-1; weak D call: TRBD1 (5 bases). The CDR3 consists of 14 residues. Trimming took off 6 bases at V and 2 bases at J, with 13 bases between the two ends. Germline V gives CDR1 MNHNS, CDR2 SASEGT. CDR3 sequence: CASSPIQGNTEAFF. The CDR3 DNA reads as TGTGCCAGCAGCCCTATCCAGGGTAACACTGAAGCTTTCTTT.

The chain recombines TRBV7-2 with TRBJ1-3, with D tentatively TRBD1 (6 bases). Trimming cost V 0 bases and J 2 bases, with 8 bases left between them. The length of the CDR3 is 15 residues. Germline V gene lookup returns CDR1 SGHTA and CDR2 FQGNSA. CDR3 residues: CASSLASGAGNTIYF. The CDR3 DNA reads TGTGCCAGCAGCTTAGCATCAGGGGCTGGAAACACCATATATTTT.

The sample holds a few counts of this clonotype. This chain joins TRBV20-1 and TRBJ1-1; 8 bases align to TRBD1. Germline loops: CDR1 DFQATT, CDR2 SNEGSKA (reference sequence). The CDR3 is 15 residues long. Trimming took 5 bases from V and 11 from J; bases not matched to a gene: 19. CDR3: CSASLGDRNTLGAFF. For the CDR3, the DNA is TGCAGTGCTTCTCTGGGGGACAGGAATACCCTGGGGGCTTTCTTT.

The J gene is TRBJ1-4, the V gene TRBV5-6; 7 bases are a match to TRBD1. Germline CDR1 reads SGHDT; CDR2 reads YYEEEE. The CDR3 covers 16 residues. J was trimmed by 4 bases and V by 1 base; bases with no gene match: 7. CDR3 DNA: TGTGCCAGCAGCTTGTGGGACAGTGAAATTAATGAAAAACTGTTTTTT. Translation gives CASSLWDSEINEKLFF.

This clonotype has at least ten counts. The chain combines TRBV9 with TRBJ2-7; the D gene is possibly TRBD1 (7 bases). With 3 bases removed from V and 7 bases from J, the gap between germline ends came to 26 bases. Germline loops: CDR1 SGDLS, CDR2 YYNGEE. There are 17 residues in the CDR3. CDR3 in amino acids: CASSAQGGGALSGEQYF. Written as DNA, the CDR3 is TGTGCCAGCAGCGCCCAGGGGGGCGGGGCCCTATCAGGGGAGCAGTACTTC.

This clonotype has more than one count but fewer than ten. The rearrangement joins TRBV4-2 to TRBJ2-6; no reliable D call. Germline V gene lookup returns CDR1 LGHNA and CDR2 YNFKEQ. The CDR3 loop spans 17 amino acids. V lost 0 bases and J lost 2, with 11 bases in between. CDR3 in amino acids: CASSQDHWAAGANVLTF. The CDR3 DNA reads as TGTGCCAGCAGCCAAGATCACTGGGCTGCTGGGGCCAACGTCCTGACTTTC.

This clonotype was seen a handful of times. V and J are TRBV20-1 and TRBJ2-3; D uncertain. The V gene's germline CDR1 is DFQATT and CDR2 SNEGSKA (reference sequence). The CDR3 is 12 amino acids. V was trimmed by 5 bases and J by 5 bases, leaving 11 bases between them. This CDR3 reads CSAPLGGDTQYF. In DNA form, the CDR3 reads TGCAGTGCTCCCCTCGGCGGAGATACGCAGTATTTT.

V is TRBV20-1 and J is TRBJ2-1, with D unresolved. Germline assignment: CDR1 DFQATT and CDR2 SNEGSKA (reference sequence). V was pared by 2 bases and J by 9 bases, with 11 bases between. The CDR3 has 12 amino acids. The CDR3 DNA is TGCAGTGCTAGAAGGTCGGCCAGTGAGCAGTTCTTC. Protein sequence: CSARRSASEQFF.

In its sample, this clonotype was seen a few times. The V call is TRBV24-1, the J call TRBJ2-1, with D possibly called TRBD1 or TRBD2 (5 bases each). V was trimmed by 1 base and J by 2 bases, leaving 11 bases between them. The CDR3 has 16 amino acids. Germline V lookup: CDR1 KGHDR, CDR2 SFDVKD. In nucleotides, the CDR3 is TGTGCCACCAGTGATTTTGGGGGAGTCACCTACAATGAGCAGTTCTTC. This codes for CATSDFGGVTYNEQFF.